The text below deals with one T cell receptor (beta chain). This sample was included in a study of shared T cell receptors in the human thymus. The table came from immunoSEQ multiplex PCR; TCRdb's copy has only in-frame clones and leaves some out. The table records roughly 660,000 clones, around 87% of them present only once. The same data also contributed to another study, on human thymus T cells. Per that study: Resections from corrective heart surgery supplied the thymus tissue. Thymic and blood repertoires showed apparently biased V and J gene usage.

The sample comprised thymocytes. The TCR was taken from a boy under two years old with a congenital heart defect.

CDR3 DNA sequence: TGTGCCAGCAGCCACCCAATCAGCGGGAGAACAGATACGCAGTATTTT. Residues: CASSHPISGRTDTQYF. This sequence joins TRBV7-2 and TRBJ2-3; 8 bases line up with TRBD2. Germline V gene lookup returns CDR1 SGHTA and CDR2 FQGNSA. V gave up 5 bases and J gave up 3 bases; unmatched junction bases: 10. This CDR3 is 16 amino acids long.